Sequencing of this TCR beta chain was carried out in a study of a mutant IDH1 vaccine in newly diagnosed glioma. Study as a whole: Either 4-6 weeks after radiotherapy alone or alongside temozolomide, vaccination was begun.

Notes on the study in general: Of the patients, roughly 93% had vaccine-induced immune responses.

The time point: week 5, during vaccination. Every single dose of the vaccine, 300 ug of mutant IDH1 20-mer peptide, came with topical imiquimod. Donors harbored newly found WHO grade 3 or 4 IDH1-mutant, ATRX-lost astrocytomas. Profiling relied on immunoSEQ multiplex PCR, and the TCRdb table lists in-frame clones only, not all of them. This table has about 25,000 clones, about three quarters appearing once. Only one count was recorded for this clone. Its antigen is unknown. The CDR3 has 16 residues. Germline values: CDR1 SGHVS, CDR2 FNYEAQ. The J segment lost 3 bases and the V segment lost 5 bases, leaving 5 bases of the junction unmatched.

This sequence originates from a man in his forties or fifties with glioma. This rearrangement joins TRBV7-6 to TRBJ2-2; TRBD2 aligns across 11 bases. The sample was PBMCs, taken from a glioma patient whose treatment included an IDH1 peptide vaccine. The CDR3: CASSDSGRADTGELFF. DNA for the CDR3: TGTGCCAGCAGCGATAGCGGGAGGGCCGACACCGGGGAGCTGTTTTTT.